These T cell receptor beta chains were read from a single sample in a study of blood T cell repertoires in COVID-19. Sequenced by immunoSEQ multiplex PCR; TCRdb stores in-frame clones only, minus some. The profile shows roughly 150,000 clones, roughly 84% of them singletons. The sample consisted of peripheral blood. The source of these receptors is a woman in her forties or fifties in a cohort sampled during active or convalescent COVID-19. Each CDR3 is given without its conserved first and last residue. Each record gives: J gene, D gene, V gene, CDR3 protein. A D gene is named only where the DNA matches it firmly.

TRBJ2-1,-,TRBV19,ASSRQNEQF
TRBJ1-2,-,TRBV6-1,ASSEDYTGYGYT
TRBJ2-5,TRBD2,TRBV4-2,ASSQALGIAGEETQY
TRBJ2-7,TRBD2,TRBV5-4,ASRLAGDYEQY
TRBJ2-5,TRBD2,TRBV5-4,ASSFSGGVETQY
TRBJ1-2,-,TRBV11-2,ASSLGGGINYGYT
TRBJ2-3,TRBD2,TRBV7-2,ASSRGGSLDTQY
TRBJ1-2,-,TRBV29-1,SVEGREGGPNYGYT
TRBJ2-2,-,TRBV7-2,ASREGTTGELF
TRBJ1-1,-,TRBV6-6,ASTNSLSEAF
TRBJ2-1,TRBD2,TRBV5-1,ASNLAGQDNEQF
TRBJ1-1,TRBD1,TRBV7-6,ASSPGQGWNTEAF
TRBJ2-1,TRBD2,TRBV7-2,ASSPLTGTTYNEQF
TRBJ1-6,TRBD1,TRBV2,ASSEAGTGNSPLH
TRBJ1-1,TRBD1,TRBV4-3,ASSEDRGNTEAF
TRBJ1-2,TRBD1,TRBV10-3,AISDPAGQGHGYT
TRBJ2-7,-,TRBV5-1,ASSGGANYEQY
TRBJ1-1,TRBD1,TRBV7-3,ASSTGQGRTEAF
TRBJ1-5,TRBD1,TRBV18,ASSRQGLSNQPQH
TRBJ2-7,TRBD2,TRBV6-5,ASGGGPYEQY
TRBJ1-6,-,TRBV6-5,ASSYSNQGRNSPLH
TRBJ2-7,TRBD1,TRBV18,ASSTTGVTSYEQY
TRBJ1-2,TRBD1,TRBV5-1,ASSFGQGAMDYGYT
TRBJ1-1,-,TRBV18,AAQQDPNTEAF
TRBJ2-1,-,TRBV27,ASSLEGHEQF
TRBJ1-4,-,TRBV6-1,ASSERGTNEKLF
TRBJ1-2,TRBD1,TRBV27,ASSPQHRGRFESYT
TRBJ1-2,TRBD1,TRBV7-2,ASSFDREGYT
TRBJ1-1,TRBD1,TRBV15,ATSLFDRGPNTEAF
TRBJ2-3,-,TRBV7-2,ASSLVGGPDTQY
TRBJ2-5,TRBD1,TRBV11-2,ASSLEGSDRGEEETQY
TRBJ1-2,-,TRBV27,ASSSGLSSSGYT
TRBJ2-1,-,TRBV3-1/TRBV3-2,ASSRAQYNEQF
TRBJ1-6,-,TRBV4-1,ASSQGLQYNSPLH
TRBJ2-7,-,TRBV7-9,AAGEQY
TRBJ2-1,-,TRBV2,ASSPTRYNEQF
TRBJ1-6,-,TRBV6-1,ASSEIIYSLSSPLH
TRBJ1-5,-,TRBV24-1,ATGGGSNQPQH
TRBJ1-1,TRBD1,TRBV25-1,ASKLTGANTEAF
TRBJ1-1,TRBD1,TRBV28,ASRGTGDFAF
TRBJ1-1,-,TRBV2,ASRYTEAF
TRBJ2-1,TRBD2,TRBV5-6,ASSLGLAASYNEQF
TRBJ2-5,TRBD1,TRBV24-1,ATSDRRDRFSGEETQY
TRBJ2-1,-,TRBV7-3,ASSGGNYNEQF